The rows below give T cell receptor beta chains drawn from one sample of a study of blood T cell repertoires in COVID-19. The data were produced by immunoSEQ multiplex PCR, yet TCRdb's version contains in-frame clones alone and is incomplete. Of hundreds of thousands of clones listed, approximately 90% are singletons. Sequencing was performed on peripheral blood. These receptors originate from a man aged 45-60 years with COVID-19, enrolled during active disease. The CDR3 runs from the conserved cysteine through the conserved F or W. The D gene is left open where the match is weak. A clone size is listed for some rows: how often the clone was seen (once, few, many), or a class if it is expanded.

>.|TRBJ2-2|.|TRBV7-3
CASRGGNTGELFF
>few|TRBJ1-5|TRBD1|TRBV6-2/TRBV6-3
CASSSAGQGRSQPQHF
>.|TRBJ1-6|.|TRBV6-5
CASSSAGVNSPLHF
>.|TRBJ2-7|TRBD2|TRBV12-3/TRBV12-4
CASRLSGEYEQYF
>.|TRBJ1-4|.|TRBV18
CASSQQVIATNEKLFF
>.|TRBJ2-5|TRBD2|TRBV7-9
CASSPKLAGVETQYF
>.|TRBJ1-2|TRBD1|TRBV7-9
CASSLKGGNYGYTF
>few|TRBJ2-3|.|TRBV7-2
CASSLQGAGTDTQYF
>.|TRBJ1-5|.|TRBV4-1
CASSQVKAGSSNQPQHF
>.|TRBJ2-2|.|TRBV5-8
CASSPPAGNTGELFF
>.|TRBJ2-3|.|TRBV27
CASTRGRADTQYF
>.|TRBJ2-2|TRBD1|TRBV5-1
CASSPRTGQSGELFF
>.|TRBJ1-2|.|TRBV6-5
CASSNPSGHGYTF
>.|TRBJ1-4|.|TRBV15
CATSRDRGPEKLFF
>.|TRBJ1-1|.|TRBV7-3
CASSARDRQWSTEAFF
>.|TRBJ1-4|TRBD1|TRBV3-1/TRBV3-2
CASSQVDRGWEKLFF
>.|TRBJ2-5|.|TRBV5-1
CASSLQVVQETQYF
>.|TRBJ2-7|.|TRBV6-5
CASNLLGAGVGEQYF
>once|TRBJ2-1|.|TRBV18
CASSPPVSSEQFF
>.|TRBJ2-3|.|TRBV4-1
CASRPRESDTQYF
>once|TRBJ2-5|.|TRBV7-7
CASSSSRGLQETQYF
>few|TRBJ2-3|TRBD2|TRBV10-2
CASTGTTDTDTQYF
>once|TRBJ1-4|.|TRBV2
CASRTSKGRYEKLFF
>.|TRBJ1-1|.|TRBV9
CASIRSGRSYTEAFF
>.|TRBJ2-3|.|TRBV7-3
CASSLMAMSTDTQYF
>.|TRBJ1-2|.|TRBV5-4
CASSLEERYGYTF
>once|TRBJ2-7|.|TRBV5-3
CARIPGRDIPSYEQYF
>once|TRBJ1-2|.|TRBV4-2
CASSQEVAVIANYGYTF
>.|TRBJ2-7|TRBD2|TRBV7-3
CASSSPGLVAEQYF
>.|TRBJ1-1|TRBD1|TRBV19
CASSNPGQGYTEAFF
>few|TRBJ2-1|TRBD2|TRBV10-3
CAISEETSGDYNEQFF
>.|TRBJ1-1|.|TRBV29-1
CSVVTGITEAFF